This T cell receptor beta chain originates from a study of CD8 T cells in Susac syndrome. cDNA came from roughly 0.5 to 1 ug RNA primed by random hexamers. The TCR beta CDR3 was amplified by immunoSEQ multiplex PCR across 54 Vbeta, 13 Jbeta. TCRdb independently ran MiXCR on the immunoSEQ multiplex PCR reads; one entry per CDR3 protein. The repertoire has about 190,000 distinct CDR3 sequences, roughly 90% of them found once; the top ten carry over 0.075%. Regarding this clonotype: Its antigen is not known.

Study-level points and caveats: No clonal expansion appeared among CD4+ T cells in Susac patients.

Germline CDR1 and CDR2: MGHRA and YSYEKL. This CDR3 region has 15 residues. Between the trimmed V and J ends, which lost 2 bases and 2 bases, there was a span of 11 bases. Specimen: CD4+ T cells from PBMCs. The chain is built from TRBV4-1 and TRBJ2-3; a weak D match, TRBD2 (5 bases). This receptor was identified in a human donor with Susac syndrome. Here the CDR3 DNA reads TGCGCCAGCAGCCAAATACTGGGAGACACAGATACGCAGTATTTT. This encodes CASSQILGDTDTQYF.